The 20 T cell receptor beta chains below were found in one sample sequenced in a study of spatial heterogeneity in lung cancer. As to time point: blood at routine non-recurrence follow-up after resection. Extraction of whole RNA from tumor, nontumor lung or frozen PBMC preceded unsorted sequencing. TCRdb re-derived calls from the 5' RACE reads in MiXCR, one entry per CDR3 protein. Of some 54,000 distinct CDR3 sequences listed, roughly 7% are singletons. The material sequenced was PBMCs, taken at follow-up. The receptors were sampled from a female donor with early-stage non-small cell lung cancer.

The rearrangement links TRBV12-3 or TRBV12-4 to TRBJ2-2; D gene unclear. The V gene lost 6 bases and the J gene lost 4 bases, with 9 bases spanning the gap. The CDR3 is made up of 13 amino acids. The CDR3 loop is CASSPPGTGELFF. The CDR3 DNA reads TGTGCCAGCAGCCCCCCCGGCACCGGGGAGCTGTTTTTT.

In its sample, this clonotype was seen many times. The rearrangement uses TRBV19 and TRBJ2-5; TRBD2 matches 14 bases. The CDR3 spans 18 residues. CDR1 and CDR2 (germline): LNHDA, SQIVND (reference sequence). With V trimmed by 6 bases and J by 2 bases, 11 bases remained unmatched. CDR3 sequence reads: CASSRGLAGGQLQETQYF. The CDR3 nucleotides are TGTGCCAGTAGCCGCGGACTAGCGGGGGGACAATTGCAAGAGACCCAGTACTTC.

There are many counts of this clonotype. The J gene is TRBJ2-1, the V gene TRBV4-3; TRBD2 might be the D (7 bases). The ends were cut back, 0 bases at V and 6 bases at J, with 15 bases in the middle. Germline V gene sequence: CDR1 LGHNA, CDR2 YSLEER. The CDR3 has 16 residues. The CDR3 DNA sequence: TGCGCCAGCAGCCAAGATCTGGCGGGGGCCTTCAATGAGCAGTTCTTC. This codes for CASSQDLAGAFNEQFF.

The V call is TRBV27, the J call TRBJ2-3; 8 nucleotides line up with TRBD2. The CDR3 covers 17 residues. Germline V gene sequence: CDR1 MNHEY, CDR2 SMNVEV (reference sequence). Trimming at V came to 0 bases and at J to 3 bases, leaving 8 bases not matched to a gene. The DNA of the CDR3 is TGTGCCAGCAGTTTATCGCGGAACGGGGGGGCAACAGATACGCAGTATTTT. It yields the protein CASSLSRNGGATDTQYF.

This chain joins TRBV6-2 or TRBV6-3 and TRBJ1-1; no reliable D call. Between the trimmed V and J ends, which lost 6 bases and 7 bases, there was a span of 12 bases. The germline gives CDR1 MNHEY, CDR2 SVGEGT. The CDR3 covers 12 residues. The CDR3 nucleotides read TGTGCCAGCAGAACATGGACCTTTGAAGCTTTCTTT. It is translated as CASRTWTFEAFF.

The table lists this clonotype with many counts. CDR3 in DNA: TGTGCCAGCAGCTTAGGTCCATCAAACTATGGCTACACCTTC. Its translation is CASSLGPSNYGYTF. The V gene is TRBV7-2, the J gene TRBJ1-2; D remains ambiguous. Per the germline V gene, CDR1 is SGHTA and CDR2 is FQGNSA. The ends were cut back, 1 base at V and 2 bases at J, with 8 bases in the middle. This CDR3 comprises 14 residues.

In this sample, this clonotype turned up many times. The genes are TRBV11-2 and TRBJ2-7; D may be TRBD2 (6 bases). There are 13 residues in the CDR3. Deletions cut 5 bases from V and 6 bases from J, with 14 bases between. CDR1 is SGHAT, CDR2 FQNNGV, per germline. CDR3 residues: CASSPKHGSEQYF. The CDR3 nucleotides read TGTGCCAGCAGCCCGAAACACGGGAGCGAGCAGTACTTC.

The V gene is TRBV6-1, the J gene TRBJ1-1, with a weak D call TRBD1 (6 bases). V shed 10 bases and J shed 1 base, with 13 bases lying between them. The length of the CDR3 is 13 residues. From germline, CDR1 is MNHNS and CDR2 SASEGT. CDR3: CATDRRGNTEAFF. In DNA form, the CDR3 reads TGTGCCACCGACAGGCGAGGGAACACTGAAGCTTTCTTT.

The chain carries TRBV4-3 and TRBJ2-5; D gene uncertain. CDR1 and CDR2 (germline): LGHNA, YSLEER. CDR3 length equals 15 residues. Trimming took off 1 base at V and 5 bases at J, with 14 bases between the two ends. The CDR3 loop is CASSQAVSLRETQYF. The DNA of the CDR3 is TGCGCCAGCAGCCAAGCGGTCAGCCTAAGGGAGACCCAGTACTTC.

DNA for the CDR3: TGTGCCAGCAGCTTTTCCCAGGGCGACTACACCTTC. Its translation: CASSFSQGDYTF. The V and J genes are TRBV7-9 and TRBJ1-2; a weak D match, TRBD1 (5 bases). The CDR3 covers 12 residues. V was shortened by 3 bases and J by 10 bases, with 12 bases between the two germline ends. CDR1 and CDR2 from the germline V gene are SEHNR and FQNEAQ (reference sequence). Filled out from reference TRBV7-9 and TRBJ1-2, the complete variable domain reads DTGVSQNPRHKITKRGQNVTFRCDPISEHNRLYWYRQTLGQGPEFLTYFQNEAQLEKSRLLSDRFSAERPKGSFSTLEIQRTEQGDSAMYLCASSFSQGDYTFGSGTRLTVV.

This clonotype was detected only a few times. The V call is TRBV7-2, the J call TRBJ1-1; D gene ambiguous. This CDR3 comprises 15 residues. V lost 3 bases and J 2 bases, leaving 13 bases between the germline ends. Per germline, CDR1 SGHTA and CDR2 FQGNSA. The CDR3 sequence: CASSLQVFTNTEAFF. DNA of the CDR3: TGTGCCAGCAGCTTGCAGGTTTTTACCAACACTGAAGCTTTCTTT.

This clonotype was recorded many times. V usage is TRBV11-2 and J usage is TRBJ2-1; the D is unclear. The CDR3 has 14 amino acids. The germline CDR1 and CDR2 sequences are SGHAT and FQNNGV. Trimming cost V 4 bases and J 3 bases, with 10 bases left between them. The CDR3 loop is CASSSRQIYNEQFF. CDR3 in DNA: TGTGCCAGCAGCTCCCGGCAGATCTACAATGAGCAGTTCTTC.

In this sample, this clonotype turned up many times. The chain couples TRBV11-2 to TRBJ2-5; D remains ambiguous. The germline V and J ends were trimmed by 2 bases and 0 bases, with 1 base remaining between them. The CDR3 has 12 residues. Germline CDR1 SGHAT, CDR2 FQNNGV. CDR3 loop: CASSLNQETQYF. The DNA of the CDR3 is TGTGCCAGCAGCTTAAACCAAGAGACCCAGTACTTC. Complete variable domain (other parts from reference TRBV11-2 and TRBJ2-5): EAGVAQSPRYKIIEKRQSVAFWCNPISGHATLYWYQQILGQGPKLLIQFQNNGVVDDSQLPKDRFSAERLKGVDSTLKIQPAKLEDSAVYLCASSLNQETQYFGPGTRLLVL.

The chain links TRBV12-3 or TRBV12-4 to TRBJ2-1; possible D gene TRBD2, 5 bases. The V gene lost 6 bases and the J gene lost 0 bases, with 12 bases spanning the gap. The CDR3 has 15 amino acids. The CDR3 DNA follows: TGTGCCAGCAGGGGTGGGGAGATCTCCTACAATGAGCAGTTCTTC. Its protein is CASRGGEISYNEQFF.

This clonotype was recorded many times. V and J are TRBV20-1 and TRBJ2-3; 8 bases fit TRBD2. There are 16 residues in the CDR3. Trimming at V came to 0 bases and at J to 3 bases, leaving 8 bases not matched to a gene. Germline lookup yields CDR1 DFQATT and CDR2 SNEGSKA (reference sequence). CDR3 bases: TGCAGTGCTAGAGATCCGCAACGGGGGGGAACAGATACGCAGTATTTT. Translation: CSARDPQRGGTDTQYF.

The V call is TRBV19, the J call TRBJ1-2, with 9 bases matching TRBD1. V lost 7 bases and J lost 5; bases outside the gene matches: 14. The CDR3 spans 16 residues. CDR1 and CDR2 from the germline V gene are LNHDA and SQIVND (reference sequence). The CDR3 sequence is CASTLGLSGQGYGYTF. The CDR3 nucleotides are TGTGCCAGTACCCTGGGGTTATCGGGACAGGGATATGGCTACACCTTC.

V is TRBV6-5 and J is TRBJ2-1; D remains unclear. The V and J ends lost 6 bases and 0 bases respectively, with 12 bases between them. Germline CDR1 reads MNHEY; CDR2 reads SVGAGI. CDR3 length: 15 residues. CDR3 region: CASRNRKGSYNEQFF. As DNA, the CDR3 is TGTGCCAGCAGAAATCGTAAGGGCTCCTACAATGAGCAGTTCTTC.

In this sample, this clonotype turned up many times. The chain uses TRBV20-1 and TRBJ1-5; perhaps TRBD1 as D (5 bases). Germline V gene lookup returns CDR1 DFQATT and CDR2 SNEGSKA (reference sequence). The CDR3 spans 13 residues. V was clipped by 8 bases and J by 4 bases, with 15 bases between them. The CDR3 DNA reads as TGCAGTCCCATTACGCGGGGGAATCAGCCCCAGCATTTT. Residues: CSPITRGNQPQHF.

Ten or more counts support this clonotype. This rearrangement joins TRBV2 to TRBJ1-1, with no clear D. The CDR3 sequence is 11 residues long. Germline loops: CDR1 SNHLY, CDR2 FYNNEI. The V gene lost 8 bases and the J gene lost 5 bases, with 9 bases spanning the gap. The CDR3 coding sequence is TGTGCCAGCGGGTACGATACTGAAGCTTTCTTT. Amino acid sequence: CASGYDTEAFF.

There are a few counts of this clonotype. The chain has TRBV3-1 and TRBJ2-5, with 7 bases identical to TRBD1. V was clipped by 4 bases and J by 0 bases; unmatched bases: 11. The length of the CDR3 is 17 residues. Germline V CDR1 and CDR2: LGHDT, YNNKEL (reference sequence). CDR3 coding DNA: TGTGCCAGCAGCCCTAAGGGTATAGGGACAGACCAAGAGACCCAGTACTTC. It codes for CASSPKGIGTDQETQYF.